The 32 T cell receptor beta chains reported below all come from one sample, sequenced in a study of OX40 agonist ivuxolimab in advanced cancers. Library preparation was by the immunoSEQ multiplex PCR assay. What TCRdb holds here is the immuneACCESS table cut down to in-frame rearrangements. Part of the clones is not present; checked against another copy, under half of the missing clones reflect an unresolved V gene, and the others are unexplained. The sample data list roughly 70,000 clones, and about 90% of these were observed just once. The ten largest clonotypes hold roughly 11% of the sample. The starting material was CD4+ or CD8+ T cells sorted from blood, obtained in a trial of the OX40 agonist ivuxolimab. Source of these receptors: an adult with an advanced solid tumor such as melanoma, head and neck, liver or kidney cancer.

A single count supports this clone. This sequence joins TRBV7-6 and TRBJ1-1; 9 nucleotides line up with TRBD1. CDR1 is SGHVS, CDR2 FNYEAQ, per germline. V dropped 0 bases and J dropped 5; count of bases not matched to a gene: 10. The CDR3 is made up of 17 amino acids. This chain's CDR3 is CASSLAQGARGKTEAFF. CDR3 sequence (DNA): TGTGCCAGCAGCTTAGCACAGGGGGCGCGAGGAAAGACTGAAGCTTTCTTT.

The chain couples TRBV6-1 to TRBJ1-5; D is ambiguous. V was shortened by 7 bases and J by 3 bases, with 13 bases between the two germline ends. This CDR3 spans 14 amino acids. CDR1 and CDR2 from the germline V gene are MNHNS and SASEGT. For the CDR3, the DNA is TGTGCCAGCAAAGACCGACAATACAATCAGCCCCAGCATTTT. Translated, it gives CASKDRQYNQPQHF.

The chain carries TRBV7-9 and TRBJ2-2; 14 bases line up with TRBD2. The CDR3 runs 17 residues. The V segment lost 6 bases and the J segment 5 bases; nucleotides outside the gene matches: 8. The germline V gene has CDR1 SEHNR and CDR2 FQNEAQ (reference sequence). In DNA, the CDR3 is TGTGCCAGCAGTTCCGGGACTAGCGGGAGAACAACCGGGGAGCTGTTTTTT. Translated, it gives CASSSGTSGRTTGELFF.

The V call is TRBV5-1, the J call TRBJ2-3, with D possibly matching TRBD1 (5 bases). The V end lost 0 bases, the J end lost 3 bases, and 11 bases lay between the germline ends. This CDR3 has 15 amino acids. The germline gives CDR1 SGHRS, CDR2 YFSETQ. The CDR3 sequence is CASSLEAGLTDTQYF. The CDR3 bases are TGCGCCAGCAGCTTGGAGGCAGGGTTAACAGATACGCAGTATTTT.

The chain is built from TRBV7-9 and TRBJ2-2; no reliable D call. The germline V gene encodes CDR1 SEHNR and CDR2 FQNEAQ (reference sequence). This CDR3 contains 15 residues. V was cut by 1 base and J by 0 bases, with 6 bases left in between. The CDR3 DNA follows: TGTGCCAGCAGCTTAGTCAGCTCGAACACCGGGGAGCTGTTTTTT. This translates into CASSLVSSNTGELFF.

The chain links TRBV7-9 to TRBJ2-7; no clear D. The ends were cut back, 5 bases at V and 2 bases at J, with 13 bases in the middle. CDR1 is SEHNR, CDR2 FQNEAQ, per germline (reference sequence). The CDR3 has 14 amino acids. The CDR3, as DNA: TGTGCCAGCAGCCCCCCCGGAGTCCCCTACGAGCAGTACTTC. Residues: CASSPPGVPYEQYF.

The CDR3 DNA sequence: TGTGCCAGTAGTCCCCAGAACACCGGGGAGCTGTTTTTT. It translates to CASSPQNTGELFF. The rearrangement joins TRBV19 to TRBJ2-2, with D uncertain. This CDR3 has 13 amino acids. V lost 5 bases and J lost 1, with 5 bases in between. The germline CDR1 and CDR2 sequences are LNHDA and SQIVND (reference sequence).

For the CDR3, the DNA is TGTGCCAGCAGTTATCTAGCGGGAGGGAGTTACAATGAGCAGTTCTTC. Amino acids: CASSYLAGGSYNEQFF. The gene calls are TRBV6-5 and TRBJ2-1, with 12 bases aligning to TRBD2. Germline-derived CDR1 and CDR2 are MNHEY and SVGAGI. J gave up 4 bases and V 3 bases, and 4 bases lay outside the gene matches. The CDR3 spans 16 residues.

This sequence joins TRBV2 and TRBJ1-1; D is perhaps TRBD1 (6 bases). The CDR3 consists of 17 residues. Trimming shortened V by 4 bases and J by 0 bases, and 18 bases separated the two germline ends. Germline CDR1 and CDR2: SNHLY and FYNNEI. The CDR3 protein is CASSVLGQIVMNTEAFF. The CDR3 DNA reads as TGTGCCAGCAGTGTTCTCGGACAGATAGTTATGAACACTGAAGCTTTCTTT.

The CDR3 bases are TGTGCCAGCAGCTACAGGGGATCTGGAAACACCATATATTTT. Translation gives CASSYRGSGNTIYF. V usage is TRBV5-4 and J usage is TRBJ1-3; the match to TRBD1 covers 7 bases. Losses at the gene ends were 3 bases for V and 1 base for J; bases not matched to a gene: 1. The CDR3 covers 14 residues. In germline, CDR1 is SGHNT, CDR2 YYREEE (reference sequence).

J is TRBJ2-3 and V is TRBV28, with 14 bases aligning to TRBD2. After removal of 3 bases from V and 4 bases from J, the junction contained 9 bases not matched to a gene. The CDR3 runs to 18 residues. Germline V CDR1 and CDR2: MDHEN, SYDVKM. In DNA, the CDR3 is TGTGCCAGCAGTTTGGCGGGGGGACTAGCGGGAGTCTCAGATACGCAGTATTTT. The encoded protein is CASSLAGGLAGVSDTQYF. The full variable domain, with the rest looked up from reference TRBV28 and TRBJ2-3, is DVKVTQSSRYLVKRTGEKVFLECVQDMDHENMFWYRQDPGLGLRLIYFSYDVKMKEKGDIPEGYSVSREKKERFSLILESASTNQTSMYLCASSLAGGLAGVSDTQYFGPGTRLTVL.

V usage is TRBV10-3 and J usage is TRBJ1-5; D is unresolved. This CDR3 has 14 amino acids. The V and J ends lost 2 bases and 0 bases respectively, with 5 bases between them. The germline gives CDR1 ENHRY, CDR2 SYGVKD. This chain's CDR3 is CAISEEGSNQPQHF. CDR3 in DNA: TGTGCCATCAGTGAGGAAGGTAGCAATCAGCCCCAGCATTTT.

This clone was observed once. The J gene is TRBJ1-1, the V gene TRBV10-3, with TRBD1 as a possible D gene (5 bases). The V gene's germline CDR1 is ENHRY and CDR2 SYGVKD. CDR3 size: 15 residues. V was clipped by 4 bases and J by 0 bases, with 12 bases between them. The CDR3, as DNA: TGTGCCATCAGTGTTTCTGGGGGGTTGAACACTGAAGCTTTCTTT. It is translated as CAISVSGGLNTEAFF.

The J gene is TRBJ1-1, the V gene TRBV10-1, with 7 bases identical to TRBD1. CDR1 and CDR2 (germline): WNHNN, SYGVQD (reference sequence). The V gene end was trimmed by 0 bases and the J gene end by 9 bases; junction bases not matched to a gene: 10. The CDR3 is made up of 15 amino acids. This chain's CDR3 is CASSESPGGRSKAFF. DNA of the CDR3: TGCGCCAGCAGTGAGTCCCCAGGGGGAAGATCTAAAGCTTTCTTT.

The gene calls are TRBV4-1 and TRBJ2-3, with D tentatively TRBD2 (7 bases). The CDR3 runs to 15 residues. Germline V gene data show CDR1 as MGHRA and CDR2 as YSYEKL. V dropped 0 bases and J dropped 4 bases, with 11 bases sitting between them. CDR3 amino acids: CASSQEGGGADTQYF. The CDR3 DNA is TGCGCCAGCAGCCAAGAAGGGGGAGGGGCAGATACGCAGTATTTT.

The rearrangement joins TRBV4-1 to TRBJ1-1, with TRBD1 matching over 9 bases. Per germline, CDR1 MGHRA and CDR2 YSYEKL. This CDR3 has 15 residues. Trimming at V came to 0 bases and at J to 8 bases, leaving 7 bases not matched to a gene. This CDR3 is CASSQDSRDREEAFF. CDR3 bases: TGCGCCAGCAGCCAAGATTCCCGGGACAGGGAGGAAGCTTTCTTT.

The rearrangement joins TRBV27 to TRBJ2-7; possibly TRBD2 for D (6 bases). The CDR3 is made up of 14 amino acids. The V and J ends lost 8 bases and 0 bases respectively, with 14 bases between them. In germline, CDR1 is MNHEY, CDR2 SMNVEV (reference sequence). The CDR3 DNA reads as TGTGCCAGCCGCCCGGGACTCAGCTCCTACGAGCAGTACTTC. Translating it yields CASRPGLSSYEQYF.

The gene calls are TRBV7-9 and TRBJ2-5; 9 bases agree with TRBD1. This CDR3 has 15 amino acids. CDR1 SEHNR and CDR2 FQNEAQ come from the germline V gene (reference sequence). Trimming cost V 1 base and J 4 bases; bases outside gene matches: 4. The CDR3 region is CASSLGGQGAETQYF. Written as DNA, the CDR3 is TGTGCCAGCAGCTTAGGGGGACAGGGTGCAGAGACCCAGTACTTC.

The chain couples TRBV27 to TRBJ1-2, with 7 bases matching TRBD1. V lost 2 bases to trimming and J lost 6 bases; unmatched junction nucleotides: 9. The CDR3 has 15 residues. CDR1 is MNHEY, CDR2 SMNVEV, per germline (reference sequence). CDR3 in DNA: TGTGCCAGCAGTTTAGAGGGGATAACAGGGGATGGCTACACCTTC. Amino acid sequence: CASSLEGITGDGYTF.

This chain joins TRBV7-9 and TRBJ1-4; D not resolved. Trimming cost V 2 bases and J 0 bases, with 10 bases left between them. Per germline, CDR1 SEHNR and CDR2 FQNEAQ (reference sequence). This CDR3 comprises 16 residues. The CDR3 here is CASSLLVATTNEKLFF. CDR3 nucleotides: TGTGCCAGCAGCTTATTAGTAGCTACAACTAATGAAAAACTGTTTTTT.

The chain couples TRBV29-1 to TRBJ2-1; D call uncertain. The V gene's germline CDR1 is SQVTM and CDR2 ANQGSEA. This CDR3 spans 8 amino acids. The CDR3 DNA is TGCAGTATCAATGAGCAGTTCTTC. Its translation is CSINEQFF.

The V gene is TRBV5-6, the J gene TRBJ1-2, with unresolved D. The CDR3 is 15 residues long. V lost 4 bases to trimming and J lost 3 bases, with 16 bases between them. CDR1 and CDR2 from the germline V gene are SGHDT and YYEEEE. The CDR3 nucleotides read TGTGCCAGCAGCCTGGTAAGGACCGCATACTATGGCTACACCTTC. This codes for CASSLVRTAYYGYTF.

The chain combines TRBV5-6 with TRBJ2-7; no clear D. V lost 4 bases, J lost 0 bases, and 17 bases lay in between. Germline CDR1 reads SGHDT; CDR2 reads YYEEEE. The CDR3 spans 16 residues. The CDR3 coding sequence is TGTGCCAGCAGCGGGATGGGCACGGCAACCTCCTACGAGCAGTACTTC. It is translated as CASSGMGTATSYEQYF.

The chain uses TRBV27 and TRBJ2-7; D possibly corresponds to TRBD1 (5 bases). This CDR3 spans 14 amino acids. V was shortened by 9 bases and J by 3 bases, with 18 bases between the two germline ends. The germline CDR1 and CDR2 sequences are MNHEY and SMNVEV (reference sequence). The CDR3 loop reads CARNGEAGNYEQYF. The CDR3 nucleotides read TGTGCCAGAAATGGGGAAGCAGGGAACTACGAGCAGTACTTC.

The chain recombines TRBV10-3 with TRBJ1-5; perhaps TRBD1 as D (5 bases). Trimming took 2 bases from V and 3 from J, leaving 11 bases between them. Germline V gene sequence: CDR1 ENHRY, CDR2 SYGVKD. The CDR3 is 15 amino acids. CDR3 protein: CAISEAQGTNQPQHF. The CDR3, as DNA: TGTGCCATCAGTGAGGCTCAGGGTACCAATCAGCCCCAGCATTTT.

The chain has TRBV18 and TRBJ2-7, with D possibly matching TRBD1 (6 bases). Germline loops: CDR1 KGHSH, CDR2 LQKENI. This CDR3 contains 14 residues. V lost 0 bases, J lost 1 base, and 7 bases lay in between. CDR3 bases: TGTGCCAGCTCACCACCCCAGGGGTCCTACGAGCAGTACTTC. It codes for CASSPPQGSYEQYF.

The chain couples TRBV27 to TRBJ2-5; 7 bases are a match to TRBD1. The assigned J gene may be wrong: the sequence end matches TRBJ2-7 better. The CDR3 contains 14 residues. CDR1 MNHEY and CDR2 SMNVEV come from the germline V gene (reference sequence). The CDR3 sequence is CASSVYRGTYEQYF. CDR3 coding DNA: TGTGCCAGCAGTGTTTACAGGGGTACCTACGAGCAGTACTTC.

This CDR3 reads CASSQEYGVMTGELFF. The CDR3 DNA follows: TGTGCCAGCAGCCAAGAGTACGGGGTCATGACCGGGGAGCTGTTTTTT. The chain couples TRBV14 to TRBJ2-2; tentatively, D is TRBD2 (5 bases). The CDR3 is 16 amino acids. Trimming cost V 0 bases and J 5 bases, with 13 bases left between them. Germline CDR1 SGHDN, CDR2 FVKESK. The full variable domain, rest sourced from reference TRBV14 and TRBJ2-2, is EAGVTQFPSHSVIEKGQTVTLRCDPISGHDNLYWYRRVMGKEIKFLLHFVKESKQDESGMPNNRFLAERTGGTYSTLKVQPAELEDSGVYFCASSQEYGVMTGELFFGEGSRLTVL.

This chain joins TRBV11-2 and TRBJ2-7; 13 bases align to TRBD2. V shed 1 base and J 6 bases; nucleotides not matched to a gene: 6. Germline V gene data show CDR1 as SGHAT and CDR2 as FQNNGV. The CDR3 runs 16 residues. The CDR3 sequence is CASSLGTSGRGFEQYF. CDR3 bases: TGTGCCAGCAGCTTAGGGACTAGCGGGAGAGGGTTCGAGCAGTACTTC. The full variable domain, rest sourced from reference TRBV11-2 and TRBJ2-7, is EAGVAQSPRYKIIEKRQSVAFWCNPISGHATLYWYQQILGQGPKLLIQFQNNGVVDDSQLPKDRFSAERLKGVDSTLKIQPAKLEDSAVYLCASSLGTSGRGFEQYFGPGTRLTVT.

The V and J genes are TRBV13 and TRBJ2-3; D unclear. Looked up from germline, CDR1 is PRHDT and CDR2 is FYEKMQ (reference sequence). V gave up 5 bases and J gave up 3 bases, with 9 bases separating them. CDR3 size: 13 residues. This chain's CDR3 is CASSHPSTDTQYF. The CDR3 DNA sequence: TGTGCCAGCAGCCACCCTAGTACAGATACGCAGTATTTT.

The chain recombines TRBV18 with TRBJ2-3, with D tentatively TRBD2 (6 bases). Germline V gene lookup returns CDR1 KGHSH and CDR2 LQKENI. The CDR3 has 18 amino acids. The germline V and J ends were trimmed by 5 bases and 2 bases, with 23 bases remaining between them. The CDR3 loop is CASSGGTRSRAITDTQYF. CDR3 sequence (DNA): TGTGCCAGCTCAGGGGGGACGCGTAGCAGAGCTATCACAGATACGCAGTATTTT.

The gene calls are TRBV9 and TRBJ1-2; D might be TRBD1 (5 bases). The CDR3 length is 12 residues. Germline CDR1 is SGDLS and CDR2 is YYNGEE. Between the trimmed V and J ends, which lost 5 bases and 8 bases, there was a span of 13 bases. The CDR3 DNA is TGTGCCAGCAGGCAGGGCGCTCACGGCTACACCTTC. Its translation: CASRQGAHGYTF.